This is a list of T cell receptor beta chains from one sample in a study of blood T cell repertoires in COVID-19. Sequencing was performed with immunoSEQ multiplex PCR; in TCRdb, only in-frame clones are kept and a portion is missing. Of around 450,000 clones detected, 87% appear once; the ten largest clones hold around 1.8%. The specimen sequenced was PBMCs or T cells enriched from blood (not recorded which). Every receptor here comes from a woman aged 18-29 years with acute COVID-19. Each CDR3 is given with its conserved first and last residue. The D gene is left open where the match is weak. Size is omitted from some rows. Given values are once, few, many or a class for expanded clones.

j_gene | d_gene | v_gene | abundance | CDR3nt | CDR3aa
TRBJ1-2 | . | TRBV5-4 | . | TGTGCCAGCAGCTTGAACGATGAAGCCTATGGCTACACCTTC | CASSLNDEAYGYTF
TRBJ1-2 | . | TRBV14 | . | TGTGCCAGCAGCCAAGATCTCCTTCAGGGAGGGTATGGCTACACCTTC | CASSQDLLQGGYGYTF
TRBJ1-5 | TRBD1 | TRBV2 | once | TGTGCCAGCAGCAGGACAGGGGGCCAGCCCCAGCATTTT | CASSRTGGQPQHF
TRBJ1-1 | TRBD1 | TRBV6-5 | once | TGTGCCAGCAGTTACTTAGAGGACAGGGAAGCTTTCTTT | CASSYLEDREAFF
TRBJ1-2 | . | TRBV11-2 | . | TGTGCCAGCAGCTCCATTAGCGGGGGAGGGGCCTATGGCTACACCTTC | CASSSISGGGAYGYTF
TRBJ1-5 | . | TRBV6-5 | few | TGTGCCACCTCCCGGGGAGGTACGAATCAGCCCCAGCATTTT | CATSRGGTNQPQHF
TRBJ2-1 | TRBD2 | TRBV24-1 | . | TGTGCCACGGCCGGGACTAGCGGTTACAATGAGCAGTTCTTC | CATAGTSGYNEQFF
TRBJ2-1 | TRBD2 | TRBV5-5 | . | TGTGCCAGCAGCTTGGGGGCGGGGGGCCGCAATGAGCAGTTCTTC | CASSLGAGGRNEQFF
TRBJ1-4 | . | TRBV2 | . | TGTGCCAGCAGCCAAACAATTGATGAAAAACTGTTTTTT | CASSQTIDEKLFF
TRBJ2-3 | . | TRBV27 | . | TGTGCCAGCAGTCTGACACACAGCTCCAGCACAGATACGCAGTATTTT | CASSLTHSSSTDTQYF
TRBJ2-3 | TRBD2 | TRBV5-1 | . | TGCGCCAGCAGCTTGGGTTGGCGGGGGAGCACAGATACGCAGTATTTT | CASSLGWRGSTDTQYF
TRBJ1-4 | . | TRBV10-2 | once | TGCGCCACCGGGACAACTAATGAAAAACTGTTTTTT | CATGTTNEKLFF
TRBJ2-7 | TRBD2 | TRBV19 | . | TGTGCCAGTAGTATTCAAGCGGGGGAGCAGTACTTC | CASSIQAGEQYF
TRBJ2-6 | TRBD1 | TRBV27 | . | TGTGCCAGCAGTCCGGGACAGCGTACTGGGGCCAACGTCCTGACTTTC | CASSPGQRTGANVLTF
TRBJ2-1 | TRBD2 | TRBV15 | . | TGTGCCACCAGCAGACAGGGGACTAGCCTCGAGAATGAGCAGTTCTTC | CATSRQGTSLENEQFF